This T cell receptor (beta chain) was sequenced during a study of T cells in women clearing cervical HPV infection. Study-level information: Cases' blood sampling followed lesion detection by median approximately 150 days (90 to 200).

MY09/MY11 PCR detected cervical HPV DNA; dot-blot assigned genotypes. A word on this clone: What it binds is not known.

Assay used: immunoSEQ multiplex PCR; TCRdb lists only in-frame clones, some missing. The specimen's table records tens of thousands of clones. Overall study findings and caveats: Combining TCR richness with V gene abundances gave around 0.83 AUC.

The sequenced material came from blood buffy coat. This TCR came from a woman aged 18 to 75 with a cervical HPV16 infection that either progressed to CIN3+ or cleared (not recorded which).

The CDR3 sequence: CSVDSANEQYF. The DNA read from the CDR3 is TGCAGCGTTGACTCCGCGAACGAG. The rearrangement uses TRBV29-1 and TRBJ2-7; no clear D gene. The DNA ends 3 residues before the CDR3 does, and the rest of the CDR3 is filled in from the germline J gene. CDR1 is SQVTM, CDR2 ANQGSEA, per germline. Trimming stripped 3 bases from V and 5 bases from J, with 8 bases between. This CDR3 is 11 amino acids long.